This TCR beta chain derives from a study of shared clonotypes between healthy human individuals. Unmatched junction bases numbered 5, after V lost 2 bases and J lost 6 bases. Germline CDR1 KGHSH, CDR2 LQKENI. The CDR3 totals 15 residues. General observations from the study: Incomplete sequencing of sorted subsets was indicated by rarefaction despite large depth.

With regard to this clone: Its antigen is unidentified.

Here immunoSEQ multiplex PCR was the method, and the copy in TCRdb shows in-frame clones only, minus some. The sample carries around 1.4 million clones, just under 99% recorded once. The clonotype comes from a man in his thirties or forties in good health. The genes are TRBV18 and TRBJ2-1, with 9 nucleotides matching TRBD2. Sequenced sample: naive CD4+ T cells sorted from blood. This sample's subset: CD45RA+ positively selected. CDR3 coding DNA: TGTGCCAGCTCACCATTAGCGGGAGTTACCAATGAGCAGTTCTTC. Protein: CASSPLAGVTNEQFF.